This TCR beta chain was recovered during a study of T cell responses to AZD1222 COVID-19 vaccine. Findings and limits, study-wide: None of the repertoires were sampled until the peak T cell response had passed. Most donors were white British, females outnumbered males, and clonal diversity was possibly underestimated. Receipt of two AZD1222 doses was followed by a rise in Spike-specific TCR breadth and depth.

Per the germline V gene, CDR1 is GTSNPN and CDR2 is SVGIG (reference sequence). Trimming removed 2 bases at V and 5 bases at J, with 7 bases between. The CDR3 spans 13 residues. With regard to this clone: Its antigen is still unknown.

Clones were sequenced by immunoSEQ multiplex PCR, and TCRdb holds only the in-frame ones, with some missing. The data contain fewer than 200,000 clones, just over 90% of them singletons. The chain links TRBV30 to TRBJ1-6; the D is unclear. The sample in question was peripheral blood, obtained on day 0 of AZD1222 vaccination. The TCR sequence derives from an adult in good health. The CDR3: CAWSSGNNSPLHF. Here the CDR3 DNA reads TGTGCCTGGAGTTCTGGGAATAATTCACCCCTCCACTTT.